The 19 T cell receptor beta chains presented below share a single source sample, sequenced in a study of vaccination effects on CD4 cells after COVID-19. The antigens for these receptors are not known. CD4+ T cells were isolated after less than 13 days of culture. This table comes from immunoSEQ multiplex PCR, and its TCRdb copy is limited to in-frame clones, with some not included. The data contain about 50,000 clones, around three quarters of them seen just once; the ten biggest clones take up around 3.3%. The starting material was CD4+ T cells from PBMCs cultured without peptide, obtained before COVID-19 vaccination. These receptors originate from a human donor who received a COVID-19 vaccine.

The V gene is TRBV15, the J gene TRBJ2-4; 9 bases fit TRBD1. The germline V gene encodes CDR1 LNHNV and CDR2 YYDKDF (reference sequence). This CDR3 comprises 14 residues. The V and J ends lost 3 bases and 7 bases, in that order; junction bases with no gene match: 4. CDR3 coding DNA: TGTGCCACCAGCAGGGGACAGGGAGGGAACATTCAGTACTTC. Translated, it gives CATSRGQGGNIQYF.

This chain links TRBV24-1 with TRBJ1-2; 9 bases fit TRBD1. This CDR3 has 14 residues. Trimming took 4 bases from V and 8 from J; bases not matched to a gene: 7. CDR1 and CDR2 from the germline V gene are KGHDR and SFDVKD. The CDR3 coding sequence is TGTGCCACCAGTGACACTCGGACAGGGGACGGCTACACCTTC. Amino acids: CATSDTRTGDGYTF.

In its sample, this clone was seen once. This chain uses TRBV5-5 with TRBJ1-1; no firm D call. CDR1 is SGHKS, CDR2 YYEKEE, per germline (reference sequence). There are 13 residues in the CDR3. Deletions cut 2 bases from V and 3 bases from J, with 8 bases between. Here the CDR3 reads CASSFGSDTEAFF. The CDR3 DNA reads TGTGCCAGCAGCTTCGGGTCGGACACTGAAGCTTTCTTT.

The chain is built from TRBV3-1 (or the pseudogene TRBV3-2) and TRBJ1-1; tentatively, D is TRBD1 (6 bases). The CDR3 consists of 14 residues. Trimming cost V 2 bases and J 6 bases, with 13 bases left between them. Looked up from germline, CDR1 is LGHDT and CDR2 is YNNKEL (reference sequence). DNA of the CDR3: TGTGCCAGCAGCCAACAGGGGAAAGGCGCTGAAGCTTTCTTT. Protein sequence: CASSQQGKGAEAFF.

V gene TRBV29-1 combines with J gene TRBJ1-2; D is perhaps TRBD1 (6 bases). CDR1 is SQVTM, CDR2 ANQGSEA, per germline. V was cut by 6 bases and J by 0 bases, with 11 bases left in between. CDR3 size: 13 residues. In DNA form, the CDR3 reads TGCAGCGTAAGGACAGCTTCTAACTATGGCTACACCTTC. Its translation is CSVRTASNYGYTF.

V is TRBV9 and J is TRBJ2-3; D remains unclear. V was cut by 4 bases and J by 6 bases, with 12 bases left in between. CDR1 is SGDLS, CDR2 YYNGEE, per germline. CDR3 length: 13 amino acids. In DNA, the CDR3 is TGTGCCAGCAGCTCGAACCCTGGGGATACGCAGTATTTT. Translated, it gives CASSSNPGDTQYF. Full variable domain (missing parts from reference TRBV9 and TRBJ2-3): DSGVTQTPKHLITATGQRVTLRCSPRSGDLSVYWYQQSLDQGLQFLIQYYNGEERAKGNILERFSAQQFPDLHSELNLSSLELGDSALYFCASSSNPGDTQYFGPGTRLTVL.

This sequence joins TRBV3-1 (or the pseudogene TRBV3-2) and TRBJ2-5; D is perhaps TRBD1 or TRBD2 (5 bases each). Germline lookup yields CDR1 LGHDT and CDR2 YNNKEL (reference sequence). CDR3 length equals 13 residues. Trimming took 6 bases from V and 4 from J, leaving 12 bases between them. In DNA form, the CDR3 reads TGTGCCAGCAGTCATGGTGGGGGAGAGACCCAGTACTTC. Its protein is CASSHGGGETQYF.

This rearrangement joins TRBV6-5 to TRBJ2-7, with a tentative D call TRBD2 (6 bases). CDR1 MNHEY and CDR2 SVGAGI come from the germline V gene. This CDR3 has 14 amino acids. Between the trimmed V and J ends, which lost 6 bases and 0 bases, there was a span of 12 bases. The CDR3 reads CASRPAGSSYEQYV. The CDR3 coding sequence is TGTGCCAGCAGGCCCGCGGGGAGCTCCTACGAGCAGTACGTC.

The V call is TRBV5-6, the J call TRBJ1-5; TRBD1 might be the D (5 bases). The CDR3 runs 15 residues. Germline V lookup: CDR1 SGHDT, CDR2 YYEEEE. V lost 1 base and J lost 1, with 9 bases in between. CDR3 DNA: TGTGCCAGCAGCTTGCGAGGGACGAGCAATCAGCCCCAGCATTTT. Encoded protein: CASSLRGTSNQPQHF.

This clone showed up just a few times. The chain couples TRBV7-3 to TRBJ2-2; D ambiguous. The CDR3 runs 14 residues. The V end was cut by 4 bases, the J end by 3 bases, with 9 bases between. Germline CDR1 SGHTA, CDR2 FQGTGA. CDR3 protein: CASSSQAHTGELFF. The CDR3 DNA sequence: TGTGCCAGCAGCTCCCAAGCCCACACCGGGGAGCTGTTTTTT.

The genes are TRBV7-6 and TRBJ2-1, with TRBD1 matching over 9 bases. CDR1 SGHVS and CDR2 FNYEAQ come from the germline V gene. Trimming took 3 bases from V and 8 from J; bases not matched to a gene: 8. CDR3 length: 15 residues. CDR3 sequence: CASSFGTGPEDEQFF. The CDR3 coding sequence is TGTGCCAGCAGCTTCGGGACAGGGCCTGAGGATGAGCAGTTCTTC.

V gene TRBV13 combines with J gene TRBJ2-7; 7 bases are a match to TRBD1. Losses at the gene ends were 4 bases for V and 6 bases for J; bases not matched to a gene: 9. The germline V gene has CDR1 PRHDT and CDR2 FYEKMQ (reference sequence). This CDR3 spans 14 amino acids. The CDR3 nucleotides are TGTGCCAGCAGCTCCCGACAGGGCTGGTTCGAGCAGTACGTC. It is translated as CASSSRQGWFEQYV.

The chain combines TRBV14 with TRBJ2-4; D remains unclear. Germline values: CDR1 SGHDN, CDR2 FVKESK. V lost 1 base to trimming and J lost 0 bases, with 10 bases between them. The CDR3 extends over 16 amino acids. The CDR3 nucleotides are TGTGCCAGCAGCCAAGCATTAGGGTTAGCCAAAAACATTCAGTACTTC. As protein: CASSQALGLAKNIQYF.

The CDR3 DNA follows: TGTGCCAGCAGCTTATTAAAACTAGCGGGGGGTGGCGGGGAGCTGTTTTTT. It specifies CASSLLKLAGGGGELFF. The gene calls are TRBV7-8 and TRBJ2-2; 12 bases match TRBD2. There are 17 residues in the CDR3. CDR1 and CDR2 from the germline V gene are SGHVS and FQNEAQ. With 2 bases clipped from V and 7 bases from J, the junction kept 8 bases outside the gene matches.

The chain joins TRBV5-4 to TRBJ1-2; TRBD1 might be the D (5 bases). This CDR3 has 17 amino acids. Germline V gives CDR1 SGHNT, CDR2 YYREEE (reference sequence). Trimming took 4 bases from V and 1 from J, leaving 20 bases between them. The CDR3 sequence is CASSSGRAGTGNYGYTF. CDR3 in DNA: TGTGCCAGCAGCAGTGGGAGGGCCGGGACGGGTAACTATGGCTACACCTTC.

This clone was detected once. This chain uses TRBV5-4 with TRBJ2-5; possibly TRBD2 for D (7 bases). The V end lost 1 base, the J end lost 5 bases, and 9 bases lay between the germline ends. The germline CDR1 and CDR2 sequences are SGHNT and YYREEE (reference sequence). The CDR3 covers 13 residues. CDR3 amino acids: CASSLKGGETQYF. For the CDR3, the DNA is TGTGCCAGCAGCTTGAAGGGGGGGGAGACCCAGTACTTC.

The rearrangement joins TRBV5-1 to TRBJ1-1, with 8 positions matching TRBD1. The J segment lost 4 bases and the V segment lost 2 bases, leaving 10 bases of the junction unmatched. The CDR3 totals 16 residues. Germline loops: CDR1 SGHRS, CDR2 YFSETQ. The DNA of the CDR3 is TGCGCCAGCAGCTTAACCGGGACAGGAACACCCACTGAAGCTTTCTTT. Its protein is CASSLTGTGTPTEAFF. Full variable domain (rest looked up from reference TRBV5-1 and TRBJ1-1): KAGVTQTPRYLIKTRGQQVTLSCSPISGHRSVSWYQQTPGQGLQFLFEYFSETQRNKGNFPGRFSGRQFSNSRSEMNVSTLELGDSALYLCASSLTGTGTPTEAFFGQGTRLTVV.

This chain uses TRBV29-1 with TRBJ2-1; 8 bases map to TRBD1. Germline values: CDR1 SQVTM, CDR2 ANQGSEA. The V and J ends lost 8 bases and 4 bases, in that order; junction bases with no gene match: 10. CDR3 length: 14 residues. CDR3 residues: CSQGTGPSYNEQFF. CDR3 nucleotides: TGCAGCCAAGGGACAGGTCCCAGTTACAATGAGCAGTTCTTC.

This chain links TRBV18 with TRBJ2-3; unclear D gene. Germline V CDR1 and CDR2: KGHSH, LQKENI. This CDR3 is 12 amino acids long. Trimming left V 8 bases short and J 5 bases short, with 11 bases between. In nucleotides, the CDR3 is TGTGCCAGCACCAGAGATAGAGATACGCAGTATTTT. Its translation is CASTRDRDTQYF.